Listed here is a single T cell receptor beta chain. The sample comes from a study of blood T cell repertoires in COVID-19. Overall study: Some COVID-19 samples were acute and others convalescent; all came from the United States, Italy and Spain. T cells, B-cell-depleted T cells, or PBMCs supplied cDNA or gDNA.

As originally analysed: Estimated nucleated cell counts came from reference gene primer amplification. Method: immunoSEQ multiplex PCR; TCRdb's copy keeps in-frame clones and lacks some. Clonal size and the V and J genes are those of that table, whereas D and trimming came from the DNA. The sample includes 350,000 to 450,000 clones, 85% seen only once; the top ten take roughly 3.6%. Germline lookup yields CDR1 MNHEY and CDR2 SVGAGI. The CDR3 runs to 15 residues. The junction had 13 bases not matched to a gene; V was cut back by 8 bases and J by 7 bases. This chain connects TRBV6-5 to TRBJ2-1, with TRBD1 matching over 8 bases. This receptor was identified in a woman aged 18-35 years with acute or convalescent COVID-19. The sequenced sample was peripheral blood. The CDR3 region is CASSVTGQGENEQFF. The CDR3 nucleotides are TGTGCCAGCTCAGTTACCGGACAGGGAGAGAATGAGCAGTTCTTC.